A selection of T cell receptor beta chains follows, all from one sample in a study of response to subunit inactivated influenza vaccine. Via MiXCR, TCRdb re-called the RT-PCR reads, giving one row per CDR3 protein. The data hold around 850,000 distinct CDR3 sequences, with around 20% observed a single time. The source material was PBMCs from blood, sampled 4 to 6 days after vaccination. The receptor source for this set is a man in his fifties or sixties who received an inactivated influenza vaccine. Both conserved end residues are part of each CDR3. The order of the fields is D gene, V gene, J gene, clone size, CDR3 protein, CDR3 DNA. A D gene is named only where the DNA matches it firmly. Some rows mark clone size as missing; the rest say once, few, many or name a class of expanded clone.

NA	TRBV7-2	TRBJ1-1	once	CASSKRGPSGTEAFF	TGTGCCAGCAGTAAAAGGGGCCCTTCGGGCACTGAAGCTTTCTTT
NA	TRBV27	TRBJ2-3	NA	CASSSDSYTDTQYF	TGTGCCAGCAGTTCAGACAGTTACACAGATACGCAGTATTTT
NA	TRBV9	TRBJ1-3	NA	CASSVAETGGRNTIYF	TGTGCCAGCAGCGTAGCTGAGACAGGCGGACGAAACACCATATATTTT
TRBD1	TRBV20-1	TRBJ2-1	NA	CSATTGDLSYNEQFF	TGCAGTGCCACAACAGGGGACCTCTCCTACAATGAGCAGTTCTTC
NA	TRBV5-5	TRBJ1-2	many	CASSRLLSSAYGYTF	TGTGCCAGCAGCCGGCTGTTGTCTTCGGCTTATGGCTACACCTTC
NA	TRBV28	TRBJ2-7	few	CASSQTSGLPYEQYF	TGTGCCAGCAGTCAAACCTCCGGGCTCCCCTACGAGCAGTACTTC
TRBD1	TRBV20-1	TRBJ1-5	few	CSALQGGPDQPQHF	TGCAGTGCTCTCCAGGGGGGGCCGGATCAGCCCCAGCATTTT
NA	TRBV12-3/TRBV12-4	TRBJ2-7	many	CASSFEEYEQYF	TGTGCCAGCAGTTTTGAGGAGTACGAGCAGTACTTC
NA	TRBV28	TRBJ2-6	once	CASSTIIRGANVLTF	TGTGCCAGCTCAACCATCATCCGCGGGGCCAACGTCCTGACTTTC
TRBD2	TRBV6-2/TRBV6-3	TRBJ2-7	NA	CASSYRFSGVAGFYEQYF	TGTGCCAGCAGTTACCGGTTTTCGGGCGTAGCGGGCTTCTACGAGCAGTACTTC
TRBD1	TRBV4-3	TRBJ2-7	few	CASSQGDRENEQYF	TGCGCCAGCAGCCAAGGGGACAGGGAAAACGAGCAGTACTTC
NA	TRBV7-9	TRBJ2-3	NA	CASSLVGGDGPDTQYF	TGTGCCAGCAGCTTAGTAGGAGGGGATGGCCCAGATACGCAGTATTTT
NA	TRBV7-9	TRBJ2-7	once	CASIIQANEQYF	TGTGCCAGCATTATACAGGCGAACGAGCAGTACTTC
NA	TRBV2	TRBJ2-5	NA	CASSFDGTQYF	TGTGCCAGCAGTTTCGACGGGACCCAGTACTTC
TRBD2	TRBV4-1	TRBJ2-7	few	CASSPRLISGRYSYEQYF	TGCGCCAGCAGCCCAAGGCTAATTAGCGGGAGGTACTCCTACGAGCAGTACTTC
TRBD2	TRBV29-1	TRBJ2-1	many	CSVEDRWTSGATNEQFF	TGCAGCGTTGAAGATCGATGGACTAGCGGGGCGACAAATGAGCAGTTCTTC
NA	TRBV28	TRBJ2-5	few	CASSFNGLGLEETQYF	TGTGCCAGCAGTTTCAATGGGCTCGGGTTGGAGGAGACCCAGTACTTC
TRBD2	TRBV9	TRBJ2-5	NA	CASSTPTGTSGSWHQETQYF	TGTGCCAGCAGCACCCCGACCGGGACTAGCGGGAGTTGGCACCAAGAGACCCAGTACTTC
NA	TRBV5-1	TRBJ1-2	NA	CASSPDSTGGYTF	TGCGCCAGCAGCCCGGACTCCACGGGTGGCTACACCTTC
NA	TRBV9	TRBJ2-3	many	CASSVGGADTQYF	TGCGCCAGCAGTGTTGGAGGGGCAGATACGCAGTATTTT
TRBD2	TRBV7-2	TRBJ2-7	NA	CASSPNRLAGTYEQYF	TGTGCCAGCAGCCCCAACCGACTAGCGGGAACCTACGAGCAGTACTTC
NA	TRBV7-7	TRBJ2-3	many	CASSEGAQGTDTQYF	TGTGCCAGCAGCGAGGGCGCCCAAGGAACAGATACGCAGTATTTT
NA	TRBV29-1	TRBJ2-1	few	CSVALESGEQFF	TGCAGCGTTGCTCTGGAATCGGGTGAGCAGTTCTTC
TRBD2	TRBV12-3/TRBV12-4	TRBJ2-1	many	CASSLAGGNEQFF	TGTGCCAGCAGTTTGGCGGGAGGTAATGAGCAGTTCTTC
TRBD2	TRBV10-2	TRBJ2-5	NA	CASRGTSGGWETQYF	TGCGCCAGCAGGGGGACTAGCGGGGGGTGGGAGACCCAGTACTTC
NA	TRBV7-8	TRBJ2-7	few	CASSLAYPGYEQYF	TGTGCCAGCAGCTTAGCTTATCCCGGTTACGAGCAGTACTTC
NA	TRBV20-1	TRBJ2-5	NA	CSARSLNRLGRGQETQYF	TGCAGTGCTAGAAGTCTCAATCGGCTGGGTCGGGGTCAAGAGACCCAGTACTTC
TRBD1	TRBV12-3/TRBV12-4	TRBJ2-7	few	CASSSGRTGLTEQYF	TGTGCCAGCAGTTCCGGCCGGACAGGGTTGACCGAGCAGTACTTC
NA	TRBV4-2	TRBJ2-3	NA	CASSQEEGGPITDTQYF	TGTGCCAGCAGTCAAGAGGAGGGGGGGCCGATCACAGATACGCAGTATTTT
NA	TRBV6-1	TRBJ2-5	NA	CASRLTGFGTQYF	TGTGCCAGCAGACTAACAGGGTTTGGGACCCAGTACTTC
NA	TRBV29-1	TRBJ2-3	NA	CSVSLHTDTQYF	TGCAGCGTTTCCCTACATACGGATACGCAGTATTTT
NA	TRBV20-1	TRBJ2-7	NA	CSYEGTYSYEQYF	TGCAGCTATGAAGGGACCTACTCCTACGAGCAGTACTTC
NA	TRBV4-3	TRBJ2-1	NA	CASSQDSTRMGEQFF	TGCGCCAGCAGCCAAGACTCGACTAGGATGGGTGAGCAGTTCTTC
TRBD2	TRBV28	TRBJ2-7	NA	CASSPMGLAVSYEQYF	TGTGCCAGCAGTCCCATGGGACTAGCGGTCTCCTACGAGCAGTACTTC
NA	TRBV6-4	TRBJ2-3	many	CASGEGHTDTQYF	TGTGCCAGCGGCGAAGGCCACACAGATACGCAGTATTTT
NA	TRBV28	TRBJ2-5	few	CASSFITGETQYF	TGTGCCAGCAGTTTTATAACGGGGGAGACCCAGTACTTC